Each of the 8 T cell receptor beta chains below was sequenced from the same sample in a study of beta chain features in type 1 diabetes. No cognate antigen is known for these TCRs. Expressed TCRB transcripts were sequenced because the entire RNA isolate underwent reverse transcription. Profiling relied on immunoSEQ multiplex PCR, and the TCRdb table lists in-frame clones only, not all of them. The table shows some 250,000 clones, with roughly 13% occurring only once. Study-level results: Shortening of TCRB CDR3s, moderate but significant, appeared in all four CD4+ subsets of Type 1 diabetes patients.

Sequenced: naive CD4+ T cells from blood. All receptors come from a man in his thirties or forties with type 1 diabetes.

This clone has only a few counts. This rearrangement joins TRBV2 to TRBJ2-7, with 7 bases lining up with TRBD1. In germline, CDR1 is SNHLY, CDR2 FYNNEI. CDR3 length: 14 residues. The ends lost 7 bases at V and 5 bases at J; junction bases unmatched: 11. In DNA, the CDR3 is TGTGCCAGCATGCCGACAGGGCAAACACACGAGCAGTACTTC. Protein: CASMPTGQTHEQYF.

The V call is TRBV6-5, the J call TRBJ2-7, with TRBD1 matching 10 bases. Germline V gene lookup returns CDR1 MNHEY and CDR2 SVGAGI. Trimming took 5 bases from V and 6 from J; bases not matched to a gene: 10. The CDR3 covers 15 residues. CDR3 nucleotides: TGTGCCAGCAGTGCCACCGGGACAGGGGTTCGCGAGCAGTACTTC. It is translated as CASSATGTGVREQYF.

J is TRBJ2-7 and V is TRBV4-1, with 7 nucleotides matching TRBD2. V shed 4 bases and J 7 bases; nucleotides not matched to a gene: 10. Germline CDR1 is MGHRA and CDR2 is YSYEKL. The CDR3 covers 14 residues. The CDR3 spells CASSRLAGHEEQYF. The CDR3 nucleotides read TGCGCCAGCAGCCGACTAGCAGGGCATGAGGAGCAGTACTTC.

This clone was detected only a few times. J is TRBJ1-1 and V is TRBV29-1; TRBD1 is a possible D gene (5 bases). The CDR3 has 14 amino acids. The germline V gene encodes CDR1 SQVTM and CDR2 ANQGSEA. Between the trimmed V and J ends, which lost 2 bases and 8 bases, there was a span of 18 bases. The CDR3 bases are TGCAGCGTTGAACCATCGCAGGGAGGGCCCGAAGCTTTCTTT. Translation: CSVEPSQGGPEAFF.

In this sample, this clone turned up a few times. This chain links TRBV5-1 with TRBJ2-1; 7 bases agree with TRBD1. The CDR3 contains 14 residues. The V gene end was trimmed by 4 bases and the J gene end by 8 bases; junction bases not matched to a gene: 9. Germline lookup yields CDR1 SGHRS and CDR2 YFSETQ. The CDR3 DNA follows: TGCGCCAGCAGCGCGAGACAGGGCCGGGATGAGCAGTTCTTC. Its translation: CASSARQGRDEQFF.

This clone was recorded a few times. The chain uses TRBV14 and TRBJ1-1; D perhaps matches TRBD1 (5 bases). The CDR3 runs 15 residues. Germline CDR1 SGHDN, CDR2 FVKESK. The V gene lost 0 bases and the J gene lost 4 bases, with 12 bases spanning the gap. The CDR3 protein is CASSQDLQGGTEAFF. Here the CDR3 DNA reads TGTGCCAGCAGCCAAGATCTGCAGGGAGGCACTGAAGCTTTCTTT.

This clone was observed a handful of times. V is TRBV19 and J is TRBJ2-1; tentative D call: TRBD2 (6 bases). Germline V lookup: CDR1 LNHDA, CDR2 SQIVND (reference sequence). The CDR3 is 13 residues long. The V end was cut by 6 bases, the J end by 9 bases, with 15 bases between. The CDR3 region has the DNA TGTGCCAGTAGGGGGGACTTATTGGGTGAGCAGTTCTTC. Translating gives CASRGDLLGEQFF.

The CDR3 DNA reads TGTGCCAGCAGCGTAGTATCGGCGGGCGGGGCTCACAATGAGCAGTTCTTC. Its protein is CASSVVSAGGAHNEQFF. The chain links TRBV9 to TRBJ2-1, with D possibly matching TRBD2 (6 bases). Trimming removed 0 bases at V and 5 bases at J, with 18 bases between. CDR1 is SGDLS and CDR2 is YYNGEE in the germline V gene. The CDR3 runs 17 residues.